This T cell receptor (beta chain) was recorded in a study of beta chain features in type 1 diabetes. Study conclusions and caveats: Across all four CD4+ subsets, people with type 1 diabetes showed modestly shorter TCRB CDR3s. Reduced insertions and increased deletions marked VDJ junctions in type 1 diabetes patients.

The CDR3 contains 14 residues. CDR1 is SGHAT, CDR2 FQNNGV, per germline. The germline V and J ends were trimmed by 7 bases and 8 bases, with 18 bases remaining between them. Sequenced material consisted of expressed TCRB transcripts (all of the isolated RNA was reverse transcribed). This table comes from immunoSEQ multiplex PCR, and its TCRdb copy is limited to in-frame clones, with some not included. Of 200,000 to 300,000 clones in the sample, approximately 15% were seen once. Note on this clone: Its specificity is not known.

Sample: naive CD4+ T cells from blood. This sequence was found in a man aged 25 to 40 with type 1 diabetes. The rearrangement links TRBV11-2 to TRBJ2-1; D might be TRBD2 (5 bases). For the CDR3, the DNA is TGTGCCAGCAACAGAGGCGGGTACCAAGATGAGCAGTTCTTC. This encodes CASNRGGYQDEQFF.